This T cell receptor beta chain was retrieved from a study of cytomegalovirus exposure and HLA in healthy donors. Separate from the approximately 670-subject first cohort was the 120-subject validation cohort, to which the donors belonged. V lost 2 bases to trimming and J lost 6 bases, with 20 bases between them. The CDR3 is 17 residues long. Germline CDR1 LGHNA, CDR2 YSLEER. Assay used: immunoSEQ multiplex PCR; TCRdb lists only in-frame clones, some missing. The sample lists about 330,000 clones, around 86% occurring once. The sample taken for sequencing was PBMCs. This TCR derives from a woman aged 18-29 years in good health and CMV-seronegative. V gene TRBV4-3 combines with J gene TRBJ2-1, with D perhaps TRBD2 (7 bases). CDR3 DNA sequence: TGCGCCAGCAGCCAATTTGGAGGGGGGGAGGGCATCAATGAGCAGTTCTTC. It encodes CASSQFGGGEGINEQFF.